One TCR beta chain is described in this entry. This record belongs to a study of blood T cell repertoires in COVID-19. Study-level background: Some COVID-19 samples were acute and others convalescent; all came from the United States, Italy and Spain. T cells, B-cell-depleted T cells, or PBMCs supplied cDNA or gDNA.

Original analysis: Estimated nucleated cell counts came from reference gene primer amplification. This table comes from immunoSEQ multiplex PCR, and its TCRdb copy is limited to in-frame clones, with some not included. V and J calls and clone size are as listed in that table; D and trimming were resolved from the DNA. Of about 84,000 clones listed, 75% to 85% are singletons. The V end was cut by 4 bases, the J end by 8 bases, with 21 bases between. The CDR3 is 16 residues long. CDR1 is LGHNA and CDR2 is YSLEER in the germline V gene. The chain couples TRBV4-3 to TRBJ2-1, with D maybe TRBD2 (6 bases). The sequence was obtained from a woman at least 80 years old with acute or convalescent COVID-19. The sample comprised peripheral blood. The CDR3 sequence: CASSRAGRADGDEQFF. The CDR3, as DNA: TGCGCCAGCAGCCGGGCGGGGCGAGCGGATGGGGATGAGCAGTTCTTC.